This T cell receptor (beta chain) derives from a study of STAT3 mutations in large granular lymphocyte leukemia. CDR1 and CDR2 (germline): LNHNV, YYDKDF (reference sequence). The V end lost 8 bases, the J end lost 4 bases, and 17 bases lay between the germline ends. This CDR3 is built from 14 residues. Note on this clone: The antigen remains unidentified.

Findings of the study overall: Samples missed the first appearance of the clone. Some patients had persisting codominant clonotypes that could mask small clones. Every T-LGLL patient had at least one immunodominant TCRbeta clonotype.

TCRbeta libraries averaged around 41,000 productive templates per sample. Using immunoSEQ multiplex PCR, the repertoire was profiled, and TCRdb retains in-frame clones only, with some absent. Here the sample spans approximately 8,000 clones, around 91% being singletons. Sequencing was done on a sample of peripheral blood mononuclear cells. The J gene is TRBJ2-5, the V gene TRBV15; perhaps D is TRBD1 or TRBD2 (6 bases each). This sequence was found in a man aged 50-60 years with T-cell large granular lymphocyte leukemia. Some clones in this sample may be carry-over from other donors' samples. DNA for the CDR3: TGTGCCACCGGGTTAGTGGGGGGCTCAGAGACCCAGTACTTC. This codes for CATGLVGGSETQYF.